This entry lists 20 T cell receptor beta chains sequenced from one sample in a study of T cells of healthy individuals. TCRdb passed the 5' RACE reads through MiXCR, listing each CDR3 protein once. The table records about 53,000 distinct CDR3 sequences, about 15% of them present only once. Every receptor here comes from a human donor in good health.

The chain is built from TRBV24-1 and TRBJ1-2; 9 nucleotides match TRBD1. CDR1 is KGHDR, CDR2 SFDVKD, per germline. V gave up 9 bases and J gave up 7 bases; unmatched junction bases: 5. The CDR3 runs to 12 residues. The CDR3 here is CATSDRGSGYTF. In DNA form, the CDR3 reads TGTGCCACCTCGGACAGGGGCAGTGGCTACACCTTC.

The chain uses TRBV24-1 and TRBJ2-1, with 15 nucleotides matching TRBD2. The CDR3 is 17 amino acids. The V and J ends lost 4 bases and 7 bases, in that order; junction bases with no gene match: 7. CDR1 KGHDR and CDR2 SFDVKD come from the germline V gene. CDR3: CATSDWGLAGGSNEQFF. The CDR3 DNA is TGTGCCACCAGTGACTGGGGACTAGCGGGGGGATCGAATGAGCAGTTCTTC.

The chain joins TRBV7-9 to TRBJ2-7; 12 bases are a match to TRBD1. CDR1 and CDR2 from the germline V gene are SEHNR and FQNEAQ (reference sequence). The ends lost 5 bases at V and 6 bases at J; junction bases unmatched: 8. CDR3 length equals 15 residues. This chain's CDR3 is CASSLTGQGAIEQYF. The CDR3 region has the DNA TGTGCCAGCAGCCTAACGGGACAGGGGGCAATCGAGCAGTACTTC. Based on the CDR3 plus reference TRBV7-9 and TRBJ2-7, the full variable domain is DTGVSQNPRHKITKRGQNVTFRCDPISEHNRLYWYRQTLGQGPEFLTYFQNEAQLEKSRLLSDRFSAERPKGSFSTLEIQRTEQGDSAMYLCASSLTGQGAIEQYFGPGTRLTVT.

V and J are TRBV19 and TRBJ2-1, with 7 bases fitting TRBD2. Germline V gene lookup returns CDR1 LNHDA and CDR2 SQIVND (reference sequence). The CDR3 totals 16 residues. With V trimmed by 2 bases and J by 6 bases, 10 bases remained unmatched. The CDR3 here is CASSIPGGRSGNEQFF. The CDR3 DNA sequence: TGTGCCAGTAGTATACCCGGCGGGAGATCGGGCAATGAGCAGTTCTTC.

In its sample, this clonotype was seen a few times. This chain connects TRBV11-2 to TRBJ2-7, with TRBD2 identical over 7 bases. The ends lost 6 bases at V and 0 bases at J; junction bases unmatched: 8. The germline V gene has CDR1 SGHAT and CDR2 FQNNGV. The CDR3 length is 15 residues. This CDR3 reads CASRSGLAVSYEQYF. CDR3 DNA sequence: TGTGCCAGCAGGTCAGGGCTAGCGGTCTCCTACGAGCAGTACTTC.

The chain employs TRBV9 and TRBJ2-3; 10 positions match TRBD2. The CDR3 consists of 20 residues. J lost 0 bases, V lost 4 bases, and 17 bases had no gene match. Per germline, CDR1 SGDLS and CDR2 YYNGEE. The CDR3 loop reads CASSPRGGLANRPSTDTQYF. CDR3 DNA: TGTGCCAGCAGCCCCCGCGGGGGACTAGCGAATCGACCTAGCACAGATACGCAGTATTTT.

This clonotype was seen more than once but under ten times. The chain joins TRBV6-5 to TRBJ2-2; 7 bases are a match to TRBD1. V was clipped by 5 bases and J by 3 bases; unmatched bases: 6. Germline V CDR1 and CDR2: MNHEY, SVGAGI. The CDR3 extends over 15 amino acids. The CDR3 protein is CASSPDRAYTGELFF. The CDR3 DNA reads as TGTGCCAGCAGTCCCGACAGGGCCTACACCGGGGAGCTGTTTTTT.

The chain joins TRBV5-1 to TRBJ2-5; 9 bases fit TRBD1. This CDR3 contains 15 residues. Germline-derived CDR1 and CDR2 are SGHRS and YFSETQ. Trimming removed 2 bases from V and 1 base from J; junction bases left unmatched: 3. The CDR3 sequence is CASSFGQGFQETQYF. DNA for the CDR3: TGCGCCAGCAGCTTCGGACAGGGGTTCCAAGAGACCCAGTACTTC.

This clonotype was detected many times. The CDR3 here is CSAGGELGTDTQYF. CDR3 bases: TGCAGTGCGGGGGGGGAGCTCGGCACAGATACGCAGTATTTT. J is TRBJ2-3 and V is TRBV20-1, with TRBD2 identical over 7 bases. The ends lost 6 bases at V and 1 base at J; junction bases unmatched: 7. The CDR3 spans 14 residues. Per the germline V gene, CDR1 is DFQATT and CDR2 is SNEGSKA (reference sequence).

Many counts were recorded for this clonotype. The genes are TRBV20-1 and TRBJ2-7, with 7 positions matching TRBD1. The CDR3 totals 16 residues. Trimming at V came to 6 bases and at J to 4 bases, leaving 18 bases not matched to a gene. Germline V gene lookup returns CDR1 DFQATT and CDR2 SNEGSKA (reference sequence). The CDR3 sequence: CSASSPLTGEEYEQYF. For the CDR3, the DNA is TGCAGTGCCTCCAGTCCGTTAACAGGGGAAGAATACGAGCAGTACTTC.

This clonotype appeared many times. The rearrangement joins TRBV4-3 to TRBJ2-1, with TRBD2 matching 8 bases. The CDR3 extends over 16 amino acids. Trimming took 3 bases from V and 3 from J; bases not matched to a gene: 7. Looked up from germline, CDR1 is LGHNA and CDR2 is YSLEER. The CDR3 DNA is TGCGCCAGCAGCCAGGTAGCGGGAATTGGCTACAATGAGCAGTTCTTC. Amino acid sequence: CASSQVAGIGYNEQFF.

By proportion, this clonotype is medium-sized. The chain uses TRBV7-8 and TRBJ1-3; a weak D match, TRBD1 (6 bases). This CDR3 comprises 13 residues. The germline gives CDR1 SGHVS, CDR2 FQNEAQ. The V end was cut by 7 bases, the J end by 2 bases, with 9 bases between. CDR3 coding DNA: TGTGCCAGCACCACAGGGACTGGAAACACCATATATTTT. Translating it yields CASTTGTGNTIYF.

In this sample, this clonotype turned up a few times. This chain joins TRBV20-1 and TRBJ2-2, with D possibly being TRBD2 (7 bases). Per the germline V gene, CDR1 is DFQATT and CDR2 is SNEGSKA (reference sequence). Trimming stripped 4 bases from V and 1 base from J, with 13 bases between. This CDR3 contains 15 residues. The CDR3 spells CSAMGGGRNTGELFF. The DNA for the CDR3 is TGCAGTGCTATGGGCGGGGGCCGGAACACCGGGGAGCTGTTTTTT.

This clonotype was observed a handful of times. The chain combines TRBV30 with TRBJ2-1; 8 positions match TRBD2. This CDR3 has 14 residues. V was pared by 4 bases and J by 2 bases, with 4 bases of the junction left unmatched. Germline lookup yields CDR1 GTSNPN and CDR2 SVGIG (reference sequence). The CDR3 bases are TGTGCCTGGACTAGCGGGTACGCCTACAATGAGCAGTTCTTC. As protein: CAWTSGYAYNEQFF.

The chain joins TRBV19 to TRBJ2-3; D tentatively fits TRBD1 or TRBD2 (6 bases each). V dropped 9 bases and J dropped 5 bases, with 21 bases sitting between them. CDR1 and CDR2 from the germline V gene are LNHDA and SQIVND (reference sequence). The length of the CDR3 is 15 residues. DNA for the CDR3: TGTGCCAGCCACAAGGGGGGATCCCTAGGAGATACGCAGTATTTT. This gives the protein CASHKGGSLGDTQYF.

CDR3 sequence reads: CASSQGSNLDTDTQYF. The CDR3 DNA is TGCGCCAGCAGCCAAGGTTCTAATCTAGATACAGATACGCAGTATTTT. The chain couples TRBV4-3 to TRBJ2-3; the D is unclear. Germline V CDR1 and CDR2: LGHNA, YSLEER. With 1 base removed from V and 3 bases from J, the gap between germline ends came to 14 bases. The CDR3 consists of 16 residues.

This clonotype has a handful of counts. The DNA for the CDR3 is TGTGCCAGCAGCTTGCGGACAGGCCTCATCGGCCAAGAGACCCAGTACTTC. Translating it yields CASSLRTGLIGQETQYF. The chain is built from TRBV7-2 and TRBJ2-5, with 7 bases matching TRBD1. Germline V gives CDR1 SGHTA, CDR2 FQGNSA. The V and J ends lost 3 bases and 1 base, in that order; junction bases with no gene match: 11. The CDR3 is made up of 17 amino acids.

This clonotype was detected only a few times. The V gene is TRBV7-1, the J gene TRBJ1-2; perhaps TRBD1 as D (6 bases). TRBV7-1 is known as an ORF, though its function is uncertain. This CDR3 has 14 amino acids. The germline V and J ends were trimmed by 3 bases and 3 bases, with 11 bases remaining between them. The CDR3 bases are TGTGCCAGCAGCTCTTACAGGGTTGACTATGGCTACACCTTC. Its translation is CASSSYRVDYGYTF.

This clonotype was found a few times. The DNA of the CDR3 is TGCAGTGCTAGAGGCCCTTTTGGAGCGGGGGGCGCACAAGAGACCCAGTACTTC. Translated: CSARGPFGAGGAQETQYF. The rearrangement joins TRBV20-1 to TRBJ2-5; the match to TRBD2 covers 9 bases. CDR1 and CDR2 (germline): DFQATT, SNEGSKA (reference sequence). The CDR3 consists of 18 residues. V lost 1 base and J lost 2; bases outside the gene matches: 14.

The table lists this clonotype with a few counts. J is TRBJ2-3 and V is TRBV6-4; 11 bases fit TRBD2. CDR1 is MRHNA, CDR2 SNTAGT, per germline. This CDR3 is built from 14 residues. Trimming took 5 bases from V and 3 from J; bases not matched to a gene: 1. The DNA for the CDR3 is TGTGCCAGCAGTCTAGCGGGGGGAACAGATACGCAGTATTTT. Translated: CASSLAGGTDTQYF.